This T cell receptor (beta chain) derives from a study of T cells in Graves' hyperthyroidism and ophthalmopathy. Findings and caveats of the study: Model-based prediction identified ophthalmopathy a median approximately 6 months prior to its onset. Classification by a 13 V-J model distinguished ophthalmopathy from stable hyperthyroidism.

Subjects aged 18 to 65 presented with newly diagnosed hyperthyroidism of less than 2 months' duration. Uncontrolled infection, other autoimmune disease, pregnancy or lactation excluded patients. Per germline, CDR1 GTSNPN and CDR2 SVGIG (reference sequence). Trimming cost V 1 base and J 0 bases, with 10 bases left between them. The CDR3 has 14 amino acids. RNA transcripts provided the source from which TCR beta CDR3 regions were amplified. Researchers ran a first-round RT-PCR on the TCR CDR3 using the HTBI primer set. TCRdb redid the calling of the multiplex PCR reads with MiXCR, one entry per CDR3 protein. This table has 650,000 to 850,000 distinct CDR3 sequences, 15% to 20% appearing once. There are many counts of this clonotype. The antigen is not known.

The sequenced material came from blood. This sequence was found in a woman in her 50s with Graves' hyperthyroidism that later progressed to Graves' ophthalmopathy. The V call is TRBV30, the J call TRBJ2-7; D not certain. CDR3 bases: TGTGCCTGGAGTGGGATAGGCAGCTCCTACGAGCAGTACTTC. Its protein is CAWSGIGSSYEQYF.